These 8 T cell receptor beta chains share one sample of origin, sequenced in a study of response to subunit inactivated influenza vaccine. TCRdb ran MiXCR on the RT-PCR reads and lists one entry per CDR3 protein. The table has roughly 520,000 distinct CDR3 sequences, less than 30% seen once. The source was CD4+ T cells sorted from PBMCs, collected 5 days after vaccination. These receptors all come from a man aged 50 to 59 who received an inactivated influenza vaccine.

The V gene is TRBV20-1, the J gene TRBJ2-1, with D perhaps matching TRBD1 or TRBD2 (5 bases each). The V and J ends lost 7 bases and 7 bases respectively, with 20 bases between them. Germline V gives CDR1 DFQATT, CDR2 SNEGSKA (reference sequence). The CDR3 runs to 14 residues. The CDR3 coding sequence is TGCAGTGTCTCCCGGGACCCGGCCCGGAATGAGCAGTTCTTC. Translated, it gives CSVSRDPARNEQFF.

This chain joins TRBV7-2 and TRBJ2-3; D is perhaps TRBD1 or TRBD2 (6 bases each). The CDR3 length is 15 residues. Germline V gives CDR1 SGHTA, CDR2 FQGNSA. Trimming removed 8 bases from V and 0 bases from J, with 15 bases in between. CDR3 nucleotides: TGTGCCAGCCATGATTGGGGGGCTAGCACAGATACGCAGTATTTT. Translation gives CASHDWGASTDTQYF.

The chain has TRBV5-6 and TRBJ2-1; 11 bases are a match to TRBD2. CDR1 is SGHDT, CDR2 YYEEEE, per germline. The ends lost 6 bases at V and 8 bases at J; junction bases unmatched: 13. This CDR3 comprises 16 residues. The CDR3 spells CASIGMTGTSGDEQFF. The CDR3 region has the DNA TGTGCCAGCATCGGCATGACCGGGACTAGCGGCGATGAGCAGTTCTTC.

This clonotype was detected ten times or more. The V and J genes are TRBV5-5 and TRBJ2-1; TRBD1 agrees at 7 bases. Germline CDR1 is SGHKS and CDR2 is YYEKEE (reference sequence). This CDR3 has 15 amino acids. Unmatched junction bases numbered 4, after V lost 4 bases and J lost 0 bases. CDR3: CASSMTGTSYNEQFF. CDR3 coding DNA: TGTGCCAGCAGCATGACAGGGACCTCCTACAATGAGCAGTTCTTC.

In this sample, this clonotype turned up a few times. The DNA for the CDR3 is TGTGCCAGCAGCCAAGCCCCGAGCAGCGAGACTCCACCCCTCCACTTT. It is translated as CASSQAPSSETPPLHF. The chain joins TRBV4-2 to TRBJ1-6; D gene unclear. Germline V CDR1 and CDR2: LGHNA, YNFKEQ. V was trimmed by 1 base and J by 11 bases, leaving 18 bases between them. This CDR3 contains 16 residues.

A few counts support this clonotype. The CDR3 region is CSARVGTGGVNTEAFF. The CDR3 DNA is TGCAGTGCTAGAGTAGGGACAGGGGGAGTGAACACTGAAGCTTTCTTT. This chain connects TRBV20-1 to TRBJ1-1; 11 bases align to TRBD1. The CDR3 is made up of 16 amino acids. V shed 1 base, J shed 0 bases, and the junction held 4 bases outside the gene matches. CDR1 is DFQATT, CDR2 SNEGSKA, per germline (reference sequence).

This clonotype was detected only a few times. This rearrangement joins TRBV20-1 to TRBJ1-2, with 8 positions matching TRBD1. V gave up 5 bases and J gave up 2 bases; unmatched junction bases: 4. CDR1 and CDR2 from the germline V gene are DFQATT and SNEGSKA (reference sequence). This CDR3 has 13 amino acids. CDR3 sequence: CSAPRTGNYGYTF. The CDR3 nucleotides read TGCAGTGCTCCAAGGACAGGGAACTATGGCTACACCTTC.

The CDR3 sequence is CASSLYRDSYEQYF. CDR3 bases: TGTGCCAGCAGCCTTTACAGGGATTCCTACGAGCAGTACTTC. This chain joins TRBV14 and TRBJ2-7; perhaps TRBD1 as D (6 bases). Germline assignment: CDR1 SGHDN and CDR2 FVKESK. Trimming shortened V by 4 bases and J by 1 base, and 11 bases separated the two germline ends. The CDR3 runs 14 residues.